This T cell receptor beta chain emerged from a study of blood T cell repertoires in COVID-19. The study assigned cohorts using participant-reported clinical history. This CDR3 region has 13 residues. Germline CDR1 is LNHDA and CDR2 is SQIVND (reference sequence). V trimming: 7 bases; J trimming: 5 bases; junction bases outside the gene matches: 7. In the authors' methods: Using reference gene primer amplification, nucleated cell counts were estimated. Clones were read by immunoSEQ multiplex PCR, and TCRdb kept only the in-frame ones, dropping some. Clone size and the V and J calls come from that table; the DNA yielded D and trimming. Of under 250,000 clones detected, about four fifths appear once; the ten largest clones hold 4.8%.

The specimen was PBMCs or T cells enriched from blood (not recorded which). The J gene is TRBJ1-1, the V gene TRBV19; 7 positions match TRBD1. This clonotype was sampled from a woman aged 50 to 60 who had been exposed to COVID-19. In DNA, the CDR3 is TGTGCCAGTACCTCGACAGGGTGGACTGAAGCTTTCTTT. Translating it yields CASTSTGWTEAFF.